The 15 T cell receptor beta chains given below trace back to one sample, sequenced in a study of CD8 T cell repertoires and HIV-1 epitope variants. The protocol was immunoSEQ multiplex PCR, while the TCRdb copy is restricted to in-frame clones and leaves out a portion. The table has under 100,000 clones, almost 75% seen once. Specimen: uncultured baseline CD8+ T cells from peripheral blood mononuclear cells (PBMCs). These receptors all come from a male donor with HIV.

Points on this clone: Germline is not matched at one junction end, which may reflect a read error. V usage is TRBV5-1 and J usage is TRBJ2-7; D is perhaps TRBD1 or TRBD2 (6 bases each). This CDR3 region has 15 residues. CDR1 is SGHRS, CDR2 YFSETQ, per germline. The CDR3 loop is CASGLVGGSSYEQYF. CDR3 coding DNA: TGCGCCAGCGGCTTGGTAGGGGGGAGCTCCTACGAGCAGTACTTC.

The chain combines TRBV5-1 with TRBJ1-6; 8 bases are a match to TRBD1. V shed 0 bases, J shed 10 bases, and the junction held 6 bases outside the gene matches. The CDR3 sequence is 15 residues long. Germline V gene lookup returns CDR1 SGHRS and CDR2 YFSETQ. The CDR3 DNA is TGCGCCAGCAGCTTGGTACCAGGGGGCGACTCACCCCTCCACTTT. Translating gives CASSLVPGGDSPLHF. The whole variable domain, filled in from reference TRBV5-1 and TRBJ1-6, reads KAGVTQTPRYLIKTRGQQVTLSCSPISGHRSVSWYQQTPGQGLQFLFEYFSETQRNKGNFPGRFSGRQFSNSRSEMNVSTLELGDSALYLCASSLVPGGDSPLHFGNGTRLTVT.

The rearrangement joins TRBV7-2 to TRBJ1-5; 7 bases line up with TRBD1. V shed 5 bases and J 1 base; nucleotides not matched to a gene: 5. The CDR3 is 15 residues long. Germline-derived CDR1 and CDR2 are SGHTA and FQGNSA. CDR3 DNA sequence: TGTGCCAGCAGCACGACAGGGCCGAGCAATCAGCCCCAGCATTTT. As protein: CASSTTGPSNQPQHF.

The rearrangement joins TRBV29-1 to TRBJ2-5, with D perhaps matching TRBD1 (5 bases). The CDR3 extends over 13 amino acids. V was trimmed by 7 bases and J by 5 bases, leaving 17 bases between them. Germline V gene sequence: CDR1 SQVTM, CDR2 ANQGSEA. The CDR3, as DNA: TGCAGCGCTTCGAAAGGGGTCGGGGAGACCCAGTACTTC. This gives the protein CSASKGVGETQYF.

This sequence joins TRBV5-4 and TRBJ1-1; D is perhaps TRBD1 (6 bases). The CDR3 has 14 amino acids. The V end lost 4 bases, the J end lost 1 base, and 11 bases lay between the germline ends. The germline CDR1 and CDR2 sequences are SGHNT and YYREEE (reference sequence). CDR3 nucleotide sequence: TGTGCCAGCAGCGTGGGGGCGCGGAACACTGAAGCTTTCTTT. Translated, it gives CASSVGARNTEAFF. Complete variable domain (other parts from reference TRBV5-4 and TRBJ1-1): ETGVTQSPTHLIKTRGQQVTLRCSSQSGHNTVSWYQQALGQGPQFIFQYYREEENGRGNFPPRFSGLQFPNYSSELNVNALELDDSALYLCASSVGARNTEAFFGQGTRLTVV.

V is TRBV27 and J is TRBJ2-7; 9 bases align to TRBD1. This CDR3 contains 16 residues. Trimming removed 5 bases from V and 2 bases from J; junction bases left unmatched: 10. Germline V gene lookup returns CDR1 MNHEY and CDR2 SMNVEV (reference sequence). The DNA of the CDR3 is TGTGCCAGCAGTCTCAACTCCGGGACAGGGACCTACGAGCAGTACTTC. Amino acid sequence: CASSLNSGTGTYEQYF.

The chain links TRBV18 to TRBJ2-5; D is possibly TRBD2 (6 bases). V lost 6 bases to trimming and J lost 1 base, with 6 bases between them. The germline V gene encodes CDR1 KGHSH and CDR2 LQKENI. There are 12 residues in the CDR3. CDR3 loop: CASSGGQETQYF. The CDR3 DNA is TGTGCCAGCTCGGGGGGCCAAGAGACCCAGTACTTC.

The chain joins TRBV2 to TRBJ1-1; unclear D gene. Trimming took off 5 bases at V and 1 base at J, with 8 bases between the two ends. Per germline, CDR1 SNHLY and CDR2 FYNNEI. This CDR3 contains 13 residues. CDR3 region: CASSTGENTEAFF. The CDR3 DNA sequence: TGTGCCAGCAGTACCGGAGAGAACACTGAAGCTTTCTTT.

This chain links TRBV27 with TRBJ2-7, with TRBD1 matching over 7 bases. Germline V gene data show CDR1 as MNHEY and CDR2 as SMNVEV (reference sequence). CDR3 length equals 14 residues. Trimming cost V 8 bases and J 0 bases; bases outside gene matches: 7. The CDR3 DNA sequence: TGTGCCAGCGGAGCAGGGGGTGTCTCCTACGAGCAGTACTTC. It encodes CASGAGGVSYEQYF.

The sample holds one count of this clone. This chain connects TRBV5-6 to TRBJ1-2, with no clear D. Germline V gene lookup returns CDR1 SGHDT and CDR2 YYEEEE. Trimming shortened V by 0 bases and J by 4 bases, and 13 bases separated the two germline ends. The CDR3 contains 15 residues. CDR3 DNA sequence: TGTGCCAGCAGCTTGGTGCACCGGGCCACCTATGGCTACACCTTC. It specifies CASSLVHRATYGYTF.

This clone has only a few counts. The genes are TRBV15 and TRBJ2-1, with TRBD1 matching over 9 bases. Germline V gives CDR1 LNHNV, CDR2 YYDKDF (reference sequence). V lost 5 bases and J lost 6; bases outside the gene matches: 8. CDR3 size: 15 residues. CDR3 protein: CATSLRTGVSNEQFF. CDR3 DNA sequence: TGTGCCACCAGCCTGAGGACAGGGGTGAGCAATGAGCAGTTCTTC.

As for this clone: Likely a read error: the CDR3 ends without its conserved phenylalanine or tryptophan. The DNA is left out, because the CDR3 cannot be placed on it with certainty; the CDR3 is given as TCRdb lists it. The J gene is TRBJ1-4, the V gene TRBV18; TRBD1, the D gene given by the table, was not confirmed from the DNA. Germline CDR1 and CDR2: KGHSH and LQKENI. The CDR3 numbers 14 amino acids, ends counted. CDR3 region: CASSPTGVEGSFHL.

The genes are TRBV6-1 and TRBJ2-7, with 8 bases identical to TRBD1. There are 15 residues in the CDR3. Germline V gives CDR1 MNHNS, CDR2 SASEGT. The J segment lost 7 bases and the V segment lost 3 bases, leaving 11 bases of the junction unmatched. This CDR3 reads CASSDFQGARREQYF. The DNA of the CDR3 is TGTGCCAGCAGTGATTTCCAGGGGGCACGCCGGGAGCAGTACTTC.

This clone was found a few times. The J gene is TRBJ1-5, the V gene TRBV7-2; D remains unclear. V lost 6 bases and J lost 0, with 15 bases in between. The V gene's germline CDR1 is SGHTA and CDR2 FQGNSA. CDR3 length equals 16 residues. CDR3 sequence (DNA): TGTGCCAGCAGAAAAGGGATACCCGGTAGCAATCAGCCCCAGCATTTT. This translates into CASRKGIPGSNQPQHF. Drawing the rest from reference TRBV7-2 and TRBJ1-5, the complete variable domain is GAGVSQSPSNKVTEKGKDVELRCDPISGHTALYWYRQSLGQGLEFLIYFQGNSAPDKSGLPSDRFSAERTGGSVSTLTIQRTQQEDSAVYLCASRKGIPGSNQPQHFGDGTRLSIL.

In its sample, this clone was seen once. The chain is built from TRBV7-6 and TRBJ1-4; a weak D match, TRBD1 (5 bases). The V end was cut by 5 bases, the J end by 4 bases, with 14 bases between. The CDR3 has 15 residues. Germline V gene sequence: CDR1 SGHVS, CDR2 FNYEAQ. The CDR3 region has the DNA TGTGCCAGCAGCACTCAGGGACCGTTTAATGAAAAACTGTTTTTT. This encodes CASSTQGPFNEKLFF.